This TCR beta chain was identified during a study of Ad26.COV2.S vaccination and SARS-CoV-2 variants. Findings and caveats of the study: Measurement of non-spike TCR breadth gave similar results in vaccine and placebo recipients. Higher spike-specific TCR breadth was found in vaccine recipients than in placebo recipients. Total T cell responses were possibly underestimated by TCR breadth and depth analyses. After vaccination, reports described spike-specific CD8+ and CD4+ T cell responses as showing substantial breadth.

Sequencing was performed with immunoSEQ multiplex PCR; in TCRdb, only in-frame clones are kept and a portion is missing. This sample has roughly 150,000 clones, with around 86% found just once. This clone was seen a single time. The target antigen is unknown. The CDR3 sequence is 15 residues long. CDR1 is MGHDK, CDR2 SYGVNS, per germline. Trimming at V came to 2 bases and at J to 9 bases, leaving 4 bases not matched to a gene. This clonotype was obtained from a human donor who had recovered from COVID-19. The chain links TRBV25-1 to TRBJ1-6; TRBD1 matches at 10 bases. The sample in question was peripheral blood, obtained after recovery from COVID-19. The CDR3 DNA sequence: TGTGCCAGCAGTGAAACGGGACAGGGGACTTCACCCCTCCACTTT. Translation: CASSETGQGTSPLHF.